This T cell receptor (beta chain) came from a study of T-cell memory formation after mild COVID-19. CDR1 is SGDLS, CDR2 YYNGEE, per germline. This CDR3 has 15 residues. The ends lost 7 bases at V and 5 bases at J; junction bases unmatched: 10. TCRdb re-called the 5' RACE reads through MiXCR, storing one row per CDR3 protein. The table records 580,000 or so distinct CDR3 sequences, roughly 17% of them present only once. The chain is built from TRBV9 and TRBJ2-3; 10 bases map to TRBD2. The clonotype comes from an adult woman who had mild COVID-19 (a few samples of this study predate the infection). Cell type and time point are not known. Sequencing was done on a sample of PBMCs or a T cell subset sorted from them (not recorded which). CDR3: CASSRTGLALDTQYF. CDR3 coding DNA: TGTGCCAGCTCCCGGACGGGACTAGCGCTAGATACGCAGTATTTT.